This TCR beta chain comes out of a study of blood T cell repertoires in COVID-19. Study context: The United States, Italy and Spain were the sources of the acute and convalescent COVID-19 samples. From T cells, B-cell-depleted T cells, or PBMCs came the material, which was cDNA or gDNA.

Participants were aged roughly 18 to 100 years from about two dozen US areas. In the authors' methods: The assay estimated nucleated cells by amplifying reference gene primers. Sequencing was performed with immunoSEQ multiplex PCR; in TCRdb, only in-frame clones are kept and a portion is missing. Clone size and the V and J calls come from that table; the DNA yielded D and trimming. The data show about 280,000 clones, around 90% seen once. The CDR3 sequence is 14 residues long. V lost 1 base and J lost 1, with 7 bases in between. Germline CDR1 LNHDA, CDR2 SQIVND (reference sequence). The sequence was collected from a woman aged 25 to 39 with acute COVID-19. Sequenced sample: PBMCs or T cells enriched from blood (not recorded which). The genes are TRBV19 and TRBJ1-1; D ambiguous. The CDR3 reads CASSIVSGNTEAFF. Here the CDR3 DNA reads TGTGCCAGTAGTATAGTATCCGGGAACACTGAAGCTTTCTTT. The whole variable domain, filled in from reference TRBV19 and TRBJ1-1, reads DGGITQSPKYLFRKEGQNVTLSCEQNLNHDAMYWYRQDPGQGLRLIYYSQIVNDFQKGDIAEGYSVSREKKESFPLTVTSAQKNPTAFYLCASSIVSGNTEAFFGQGTRLTVV.